Listed below are T cell receptor beta chains from one sample, sequenced in a study of response to subunit inactivated influenza vaccine. TCRdb reprocessed the RT-PCR reads with MiXCR, giving one entry per CDR3 protein. In the table there are hundreds of thousands of distinct CDR3 sequences, around 13% of which are singletons. The starting material was PBMCs from blood, obtained 14 to 15 days before vaccination. These receptors were collected from a man aged 50 or older who received an inactivated influenza vaccine. Each CDR3 is given with its conserved first and last residue. D genes are given only for firm matches. Size values are once, few and many counts, or a class for expanded clones, and some rows have none.

D gene	V gene	clone size	J gene	CDR3 protein	CDR3 DNA
TRBD1	TRBV29-1	.	TRBJ1-1	CSVGQGVNTEAFF	TGCAGCGTTGGACAGGGGGTTAATACTGAAGCTTTCTTT
.	TRBV5-1	.	TRBJ2-5	CASMLGPPGETQYF	TGCGCCAGCATGCTTGGTCCACCGGGGGAGACCCAGTACTTC
TRBD2	TRBV7-2	few	TRBJ2-1	CASSILAGGTSYEQFF	TGTGCCAGCAGCATTTTAGCGGGGGGGACCTCGTATGAGCAGTTCTTC
TRBD2	TRBV29-1	many	TRBJ2-7	CSVVKGGPYEQYF	TGCAGCGTTGTGAAGGGAGGGCCCTACGAGCAGTACTTC
.	TRBV6-1	few	TRBJ2-1	CASRESGSTRHNEQFF	TGTGCCAGCAGGGAGTCCGGGTCCACAAGGCACAATGAGCAGTTCTTC
.	TRBV4-1	.	TRBJ1-1	CASSQPGGNTEAFF	TGCGCCAGCAGCCAACCGGGAGGGAACACTGAAGCTTTCTTT
TRBD1	TRBV10-3	many	TRBJ2-1	CAINGDRSSYNEQFF	TGTGCCATCAACGGGGACAGGAGCTCCTACAATGAGCAGTTCTTC
TRBD2	TRBV12-3/TRBV12-4	.	TRBJ2-1	CASSLSSGRQEQFF	TGTGCCAGCAGTTTGAGTAGCGGGAGGCAAGAGCAGTTCTTC
.	TRBV6-1	few	TRBJ1-5	CASSEAPGPNQPQHF	TGTGCCAGCAGTGAAGCCCCGGGACCCAATCAGCCCCAGCATTTT
.	TRBV18	once	TRBJ2-7	CASSPGSQRSYEQYF	TGTGCCAGCTCACCGGGCTCGCAGCGAAGCTACGAGCAGTACTTC
TRBD1	TRBV2	.	TRBJ1-5	CTSSFSATGGGSNQPQHF	TGTACCAGCAGTTTCTCCGCGACAGGGGGCGGTAGCAATCAGCCCCAGCATTTT
.	TRBV4-3	few	TRBJ2-2	CASSQVYGLANTGELFF	TGCGCCAGCAGCCAAGTGTACGGGCTAGCGAACACCGGGGAGCTGTTTTTT
TRBD1	TRBV20-1	.	TRBJ1-5	CSARRGGGSQPQHF	TGCAGTGCTAGACGAGGGGGCGGAAGTCAGCCCCAGCATTTT
TRBD1	TRBV4-2	few	TRBJ2-5	CASSQDRDRGLETQYF	TGTGCCAGCAGCCAAGATCGGGACAGGGGTTTGGAGACCCAGTACTTC